This T cell receptor beta chain appears in the sequencing data of a study of blood T cell repertoires in COVID-19. On the study more broadly: Spain, Italy and the United States supplied samples that represented acute and convalescent COVID-19. T cells, B-cell-depleted T cells, or PBMCs provided the cDNA or gDNA that served as material.

Per the study methods: Researchers report that nucleated cell counts were estimated from reference gene primer amplification. Clones were sequenced by immunoSEQ multiplex PCR, and TCRdb holds only the in-frame ones, with some missing. The V and J calls and clone size are taken from that table; D and trimming were inferred from the DNA. Among 68,000 or so clones listed, nearly 90% were seen once. V was clipped by 6 bases and J by 9 bases, with 27 bases between them. Germline V gene data show CDR1 as SNHLY and CDR2 as FYNNEI. The CDR3 spans 18 residues. This sequence originates from a man aged 45-65 years with active COVID-19. The sample taken for sequencing was peripheral blood. The chain couples TRBV2 to TRBJ1-6; D might be TRBD1 (6 bases). In DNA form, the CDR3 reads TGTGCCAGCAGCAGCTTGGGGATTGTGGGGGGGCGCGGTTCACCCCTCCACTTT. The encoded protein is CASSSLGIVGGRGSPLHF.